This T cell receptor beta chain was sequenced during a study of PD-L1 blockade in urothelial cancer. The overall study: Male patients with bladder-origin urothelial cancer numbered about nine tenths of the roughly 29.

Germline CDR1 and CDR2: SQVTM and ANQGSEA. Trimming took off 7 bases at V and 1 base at J, with 4 bases between the two ends. This CDR3 spans 11 amino acids. Time point reported: pretreatment peripheral blood. Urothelial carcinoma, locally advanced or metastatic, affected the patients. Synthetic analogs of TCR templates were spiked into every PCR. The protocol was immunoSEQ multiplex PCR, while the TCRdb copy is restricted to in-frame clones and leaves out a portion. This table holds fewer than 40,000 clones, more than 85% found once. The starting material was PBMCs, obtained around atezolizumab (anti-PD-L1) treatment. The chain recombines TRBV29-1 with TRBJ2-2; D is unclear. This clonotype originated in a woman in her sixties with urothelial cancer. The CDR3 bases are TGCAGCGCTAAGAACACCGGGGAGCTGTTTTTT. Protein sequence: CSAKNTGELFF.